These T cell receptor beta chains were read from a single sample in a study of blood T cell repertoires in COVID-19. The protocol was immunoSEQ multiplex PCR, while the TCRdb copy is restricted to in-frame clones and leaves out a portion. The sample lists a few hundred thousand clones, 85% to 90% occurring once. Sequenced input: peripheral blood. These receptors all stem from a woman in her sixties or seventies with COVID-19, enrolled during active disease. Each CDR3 is given with its conserved first and last residue. Clone sizes are given selectively: once, few, many, or a class where the clone is expanded.

V gene	CDR3 length	J gene	clone size	CDR3 protein
TRBV7-9	14	TRBJ1-4	NA	CASSRPSRDEKLFF
TRBV27	14	TRBJ2-7	once	CASSLSPRGGEQYF
TRBV19	13	TRBJ1-1	NA	CATEDRGNTEAFF
TRBV6-6	14	TRBJ1-1	NA	CASSSQGALGEAFF
TRBV12-3/TRBV12-4	11	TRBJ2-1	NA	CASSEMEEQFF
TRBV20-1	13	TRBJ1-1	NA	CSASRQTNTEAFF
TRBV27	15	TRBJ1-5	NA	CASSSLALGNQPQHF
TRBV19	13	TRBJ1-6	NA	CASTGGTNSPLHF
TRBV27	16	TRBJ1-5	NA	CASSIAYSRSNQPQHF
TRBV6-1	15	TRBJ1-2	NA	CASSEYEGGGYGYTF
TRBV19	14	TRBJ2-3	NA	CASSISRGADTQYF
TRBV30	16	TRBJ2-3	NA	CAWSVGMAGGGDTQYF
TRBV6-5	15	TRBJ1-1	once	CASSRQGIMNTEAFF
TRBV19	15	TRBJ1-2	NA	CASSTLGTGPWGYTF
TRBV18	17	TRBJ1-2	NA	CASSPLARKTGSKGYTF
TRBV12-3/TRBV12-4	13	TRBJ1-1	NA	CASSLTVNTEAFF
TRBV29-1	14	TRBJ2-5	NA	CSVDLRGLGETQYF
TRBV5-1	16	TRBJ1-1	NA	CASSLDPTGVNTEAFF
TRBV12-3/TRBV12-4	12	TRBJ1-2	NA	CASSLFWGGYTF
TRBV6-2/TRBV6-3	14	TRBJ1-2	NA	CASSNRQGGDGYTF
TRBV5-4	16	TRBJ2-7	NA	CASSAALAQGAGEQYF
TRBV7-8	15	TRBJ1-6	NA	CASSLRTGGNSPLHF
TRBV5-1	14	TRBJ2-2	NA	CATTFEANTGELFF
TRBV10-3	13	TRBJ1-1	once	CAVHRDREKEAFF